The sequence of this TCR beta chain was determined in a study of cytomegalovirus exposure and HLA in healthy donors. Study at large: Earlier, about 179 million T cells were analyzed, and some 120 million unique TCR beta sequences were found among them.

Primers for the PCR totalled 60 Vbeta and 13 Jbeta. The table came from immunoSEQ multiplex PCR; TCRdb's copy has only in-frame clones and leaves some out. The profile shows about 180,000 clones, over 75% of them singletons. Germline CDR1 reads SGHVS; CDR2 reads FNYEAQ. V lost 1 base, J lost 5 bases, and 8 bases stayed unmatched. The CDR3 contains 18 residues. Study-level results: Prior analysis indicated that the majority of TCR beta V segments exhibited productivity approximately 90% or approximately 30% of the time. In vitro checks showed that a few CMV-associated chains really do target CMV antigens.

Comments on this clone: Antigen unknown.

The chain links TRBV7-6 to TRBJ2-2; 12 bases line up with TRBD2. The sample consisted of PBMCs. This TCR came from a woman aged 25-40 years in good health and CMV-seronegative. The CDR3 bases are TGTGCCAGCAGCTTAGTTTCTAGCGGGGGGGCCTGGACCGGGGAGCTGTTTTTT. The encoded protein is CASSLVSSGGAWTGELFF.